This T cell receptor (beta chain) is drawn from a study of blood T cell repertoires in COVID-19. Study details: Acute-phase and convalescent COVID-19 samples originated in the United States, Italy and Spain. The analysed material was cDNA or gDNA that came from T cells, B-cell-depleted T cells, or PBMCs.

This CDR3 has 16 amino acids. V was clipped by 2 bases and J by 2 bases; unmatched bases: 6. Germline assignment: CDR1 SGHNT and CDR2 YYREEE (reference sequence). Authors' processing steps: The authors estimated nucleated cell counts from reference gene primer amplification. The assay was immunoSEQ multiplex PCR, and TCRdb's table has in-frame clones only and misses some. The V and J calls and clone size were taken over from that table, and D and trimming were inferred from the DNA. The sample lists approximately 140,000 clones, 75% to 90% occurring once. This TCR derives from a man in his 60s with active or convalescent COVID-19. The chain joins TRBV5-4 to TRBJ2-1; 8 nucleotides line up with TRBD2. Sequenced: peripheral blood. CDR3: CASSLVAGRPYNEQFF. The CDR3, as DNA: TGTGCCAGCAGCTTAGTAGCGGGAAGGCCCTACAATGAGCAGTTCTTC. The full variable domain, in which reference TRBV5-4 and TRBJ2-1 provide the parts outside the CDR3, is ETGVTQSPTHLIKTRGQQVTLRCSSQSGHNTVSWYQQALGQGPQFIFQYYREEENGRGNFPPRFSGLQFPNYSSELNVNALELDDSALYLCASSLVAGRPYNEQFFGPGTRLTVL.